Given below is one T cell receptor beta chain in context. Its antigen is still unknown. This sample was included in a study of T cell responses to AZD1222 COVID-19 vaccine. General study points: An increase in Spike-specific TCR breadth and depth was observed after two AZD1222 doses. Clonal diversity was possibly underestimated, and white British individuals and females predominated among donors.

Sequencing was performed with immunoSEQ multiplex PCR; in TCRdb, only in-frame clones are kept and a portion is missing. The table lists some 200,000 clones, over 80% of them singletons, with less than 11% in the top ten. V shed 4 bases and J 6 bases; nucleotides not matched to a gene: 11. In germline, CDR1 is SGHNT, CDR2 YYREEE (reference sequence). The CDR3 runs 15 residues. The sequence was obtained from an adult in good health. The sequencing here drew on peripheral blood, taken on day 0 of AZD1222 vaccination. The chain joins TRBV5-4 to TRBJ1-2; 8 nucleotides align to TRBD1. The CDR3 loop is CASSTLDRASNGYTF. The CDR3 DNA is TGTGCCAGCAGCACCCTGGACAGGGCATCGAATGGCTACACCTTC.